Listed here are 17 T cell receptor beta chains from one sample, sequenced in a study of cytomegalovirus exposure and HLA in healthy donors. Use of 60 Vbeta and 13 Jbeta primers characterized the PCR. Only in-frame clones appear in the TCRdb table, and some are missing; sequencing was by immunoSEQ multiplex PCR. The profile covers some 100,000 clones, with over 70% appearing a single time and 11% taken by the ten largest. Sequenced: PBMCs. The receptors shown here come from a woman aged 45-65 years in good health and CMV-seropositive.

The CDR3 DNA reads TGCGCCAGCAGGACTAGCGGGGGATACAATGAGCAGTTCTTC. Protein: CASRTSGGYNEQFF. The chain recombines TRBV5-1 with TRBJ2-1; 12 nucleotides align to TRBD2. The CDR3 sequence is 14 residues long. Germline V gene lookup returns CDR1 SGHRS and CDR2 YFSETQ. After removal of 5 bases from V and 4 bases from J, the junction contained 1 base not matched to a gene.

The rearrangement joins TRBV6-5 to TRBJ1-1; 9 bases agree with TRBD1. With V trimmed by 0 bases and J by 4 bases, 0 bases remained unmatched. Germline CDR1 reads MNHEY; CDR2 reads SVGAGI. The CDR3 loop spans 14 amino acids. The CDR3 is CASSYSTGGTEAFF. Here the CDR3 DNA reads TGTGCCAGCAGTTACTCGACAGGGGGCACTGAAGCTTTCTTT.

The J gene is TRBJ2-3, the V gene TRBV19, with 7 nucleotides matching TRBD2. This CDR3 region has 15 residues. In germline, CDR1 is LNHDA, CDR2 SQIVND (reference sequence). The ends lost 3 bases at V and 3 bases at J; junction bases unmatched: 6. Written as DNA, the CDR3 is TGTGCCAGTAGTATCTTCCTAGCGGATACAGATACGCAGTATTTT. Encoded protein: CASSIFLADTDTQYF.

The rearrangement joins TRBV11-2 to TRBJ2-5, with 7 bases fitting TRBD2. CDR1 SGHAT and CDR2 FQNNGV come from the germline V gene. The CDR3 runs to 14 residues. Unmatched junction bases numbered 3, after V lost 5 bases and J lost 0 bases. The CDR3 protein is CASSGLEDQETQYF. The CDR3 DNA reads as TGTGCCAGCAGCGGACTAGAAGACCAAGAGACCCAGTACTTC.

This chain uses TRBV18 with TRBJ2-5, with unresolved D. Germline values: CDR1 KGHSH, CDR2 LQKENI. This CDR3 comprises 16 residues. V was trimmed by 0 bases and J by 2 bases, leaving 13 bases between them. CDR3 region: CASSPPVQHPQETQYF. CDR3 coding DNA: TGTGCCAGCTCACCACCGGTTCAACACCCTCAAGAGACCCAGTACTTC.

J is TRBJ1-6 and V is TRBV7-9; D remains unclear. V lost 0 bases and J 7 bases, leaving 4 bases between the germline ends. The CDR3 loop spans 13 amino acids. Germline CDR1 and CDR2: SEHNR and FQNEAQ (reference sequence). The CDR3: CASSLAVNSPLHF. The CDR3 region has the DNA TGTGCCAGCAGCTTAGCCGTGAATTCACCCCTCCACTTT.

The V call is TRBV7-2, the J call TRBJ2-3; D uncertain. The CDR3 is 14 residues long. V was shortened by 5 bases and J by 0 bases, with 9 bases between the two germline ends. Looked up from germline, CDR1 is SGHTA and CDR2 is FQGNSA. This CDR3 is CASSPRRSTDTQYF. The DNA for the CDR3 is TGTGCCAGCAGCCCCCGGCGGAGCACAGATACGCAGTATTTT. Variable domain in full (rest from reference TRBV7-2 and TRBJ2-3): GAGVSQSPSNKVTEKGKDVELRCDPISGHTALYWYRQSLGQGLEFLIYFQGNSAPDKSGLPSDRFSAERTGGSVSTLTIQRTQQEDSAVYLCASSPRRSTDTQYFGPGTRLTVL.

The genes are TRBV30 and TRBJ2-5; no definite D call. Matching the DNA end better, TRBJ2-7 makes the J call doubtful. Germline CDR1 and CDR2: GTSNPN and SVGIG (reference sequence). The CDR3 is made up of 11 amino acids. CDR3 bases: TGTGCCTGGAGTTCCTACTACGAGCAGTACTTC. Its translation is CAWSSYYEQYF.

In this sample, this clone turned up a few times. This chain connects TRBV4-1 to TRBJ2-7; 8 positions match TRBD1. Germline CDR1 reads MGHRA; CDR2 reads YSYEKL. V was pared by 1 base and J by 3 bases, with 5 bases of the junction left unmatched. CDR3 length: 15 amino acids. CDR3 coding DNA: TGCGCCAGCAGCCAAGGGGGACAGGTGTTCTACGAGCAGTACTTC. Translation: CASSQGGQVFYEQYF.

This chain connects TRBV9 to TRBJ1-1; 8 nucleotides align to TRBD1. Germline V gene sequence: CDR1 SGDLS, CDR2 YYNGEE. This CDR3 comprises 15 residues. The V segment lost 2 bases and the J segment 7 bases; nucleotides outside the gene matches: 10. As DNA, the CDR3 is TGTGCCAGCAGCGTGGGAACAGGGGGTTTTGGTGAAGCTTTCTTT. Protein sequence: CASSVGTGGFGEAFF. Full variable domain (rest looked up from reference TRBV9 and TRBJ1-1): DSGVTQTPKHLITATGQRVTLRCSPRSGDLSVYWYQQSLDQGLQFLIQYYNGEERAKGNILERFSAQQFPDLHSELNLSSLELGDSALYFCASSVGTGGFGEAFFGQGTRLTVV.

This chain links TRBV6-1 with TRBJ2-2, with TRBD1 matching over 9 bases. CDR1 and CDR2 from the germline V gene are MNHNS and SASEGT. Trimming at V came to 7 bases and at J to 4 bases, leaving 7 bases not matched to a gene. The CDR3 has 15 amino acids. The CDR3 loop reads CASTRTGAGTGELFF. The DNA of the CDR3 is TGTGCCAGCACTAGGACAGGGGCCGGCACCGGGGAGCTGTTTTTT.

The rearrangement joins TRBV2 to TRBJ2-7, with TRBD2 matching 9 bases. Germline V gene sequence: CDR1 SNHLY, CDR2 FYNNEI. With V trimmed by 6 bases and J by 4 bases, 7 bases remained unmatched. CDR3 size: 14 residues. The CDR3 DNA is TGTGCCAGCAGACGGAGCGGGGGGACTTACGAGCAGTACTTC. It yields the protein CASRRSGGTYEQYF.

This clone was recorded a few times. The chain recombines TRBV4-3 with TRBJ1-3; D is ambiguous. CDR1 and CDR2 (germline): LGHNA, YSLEER. Trimming stripped 1 base from V and 2 bases from J, with 9 bases between. CDR3 length: 15 residues. The CDR3: CASSQAFTAGNTIYF. As DNA, the CDR3 is TGCGCCAGCAGCCAAGCTTTCACAGCTGGAAACACCATATATTTT.

The rearrangement joins TRBV29-1 to TRBJ2-7; 11 nucleotides match TRBD2. This CDR3 is built from 14 residues. J was trimmed by 0 bases and V by 5 bases; bases with no gene match: 3. The germline V gene has CDR1 SQVTM and CDR2 ANQGSEA. CDR3 sequence (DNA): TGCAGCGTTCTGGGACTAGCGGACTCCTACGAGCAGTACTTC. This gives the protein CSVLGLADSYEQYF.

The chain couples TRBV4-3 to TRBJ1-1; a possible D gene is TRBD1 (6 bases). Germline V gene data show CDR1 as LGHNA and CDR2 as YSLEER. V lost 3 bases to trimming and J lost 4 bases, with 15 bases between them. The CDR3 spans 15 residues. This CDR3 reads CASSQALGGLTEAFF. The CDR3 DNA reads TGCGCCAGCAGCCAGGCCCTGGGGGGGCTCACTGAAGCTTTCTTT.

The chain carries TRBV4-2 and TRBJ1-1, with TRBD1 identical over 7 bases. The CDR3 has 15 residues. The ends lost 4 bases at V and 0 bases at J; junction bases unmatched: 5. Germline values: CDR1 LGHNA, CDR2 YNFKEQ. This CDR3 is CASSPVGTVNTEAFF. Here the CDR3 DNA reads TGTGCCAGCAGCCCGGTCGGGACAGTGAACACTGAAGCTTTCTTT.

The chain uses TRBV18 and TRBJ2-1, with 11 nucleotides matching TRBD1. The V gene end was trimmed by 5 bases and the J gene end by 10 bases; junction bases not matched to a gene: 7. The germline CDR1 and CDR2 sequences are KGHSH and LQKENI. CDR3 length: 14 residues. The DNA of the CDR3 is TGTGCCAGCTCATCCGGGACAGGGGGTAAAGAGCAGTTCTTC. This encodes CASSSGTGGKEQFF.